The 19 T cell receptor beta chains in this list originate from one sample, sequenced in a study of blood T cell repertoires in COVID-19. Repertoires were generated with immunoSEQ multiplex PCR, while TCRdb's copy carries only in-frame clones and drops some. The repertoire holds around 150,000 clones, with about 86% as singletons. The source material was peripheral blood. All receptors derive from a woman aged 55 to 70 with active or convalescent COVID-19.

This rearrangement joins TRBV4-3 to TRBJ1-1; possibly TRBD1 for D (5 bases). Germline CDR1 and CDR2: LGHNA and YSLEER. This CDR3 has 17 amino acids. The V end was cut by 0 bases, the J end by 2 bases, with 16 bases between. The CDR3 sequence is CASSQDLGRGGNTEAFF. CDR3 nucleotides: TGCGCCAGCAGCCAAGATCTGGGGAGGGGAGGAAACACTGAAGCTTTCTTT.

The chain couples TRBV7-8 to TRBJ2-5, with TRBD2 matching 8 bases. V lost 1 base, J lost 5 bases, and 9 bases stayed unmatched. This CDR3 contains 16 residues. Germline V gives CDR1 SGHVS, CDR2 FQNEAQ. The CDR3, as DNA: TGTGCCAGCAGCTTAGGGCCTCGGGGGGGCCAGGAGACCCAGTACTTC. It codes for CASSLGPRGGQETQYF.

The V and J genes are TRBV6-5 and TRBJ1-4; no reliable D call. Trimming removed 2 bases from V and 8 bases from J, with 9 bases in between. CDR1 and CDR2 (germline): MNHEY, SVGAGI. CDR3 length: 13 amino acids. CDR3: CASSYQVQEKLFF. As DNA, the CDR3 is TGTGCCAGCAGTTACCAGGTCCAGGAAAAACTGTTTTTT.

This clone was counted a single time. V is TRBV6-4 and J is TRBJ1-4; TRBD1 is a possible D gene (5 bases). V was cut by 6 bases and J by 3 bases, with 14 bases left in between. CDR3 length equals 15 residues. CDR1 is MRHNA, CDR2 SNTAGT, per germline. The CDR3 sequence is CASRGRWQANEKLFF. The DNA of the CDR3 is TGTGCCAGCAGGGGGCGCTGGCAAGCTAATGAAAAACTGTTTTTT.

This clone appeared a few times. The genes are TRBV15 and TRBJ2-2; D gene unclear. V was cut by 8 bases and J by 2 bases, with 9 bases left in between. CDR1 LNHNV and CDR2 YYDKDF come from the germline V gene (reference sequence). CDR3 size: 13 residues. CDR3 bases: TGTGCCACCGTTCCGAGTAACACCGGGGAGCTGTTTTTT. Translated: CATVPSNTGELFF.

The J gene is TRBJ1-4, the V gene TRBV12-3 or TRBV12-4; possibly TRBD1 for D (6 bases). The V gene lost 5 bases and the J gene lost 11 bases, with 12 bases spanning the gap. This CDR3 contains 12 residues. CDR3 nucleotide sequence: TGTGCCAGCAGTAGGACAGTCGACAAACTGTTTTTT. Translating gives CASSRTVDKLFF.

CDR3 sequence reads: CASSAGYNEQFF. CDR3 bases: TGTGCCAGCAGTGCGGGGTACAATGAGCAGTTCTTC. J is TRBJ2-1 and V is TRBV2; possibly TRBD2 for D (5 bases). The CDR3 is 12 amino acids. CDR1 and CDR2 (germline): SNHLY, FYNNEI. Trimming shortened V by 4 bases and J by 4 bases, and 5 bases separated the two germline ends.

This chain links TRBV30 with TRBJ1-4; D may be TRBD1 (5 bases). From germline, CDR1 is GTSNPN and CDR2 SVGIG (reference sequence). The V end lost 3 bases, the J end lost 2 bases, and 10 bases lay between the germline ends. The CDR3 loop spans 14 amino acids. The CDR3 here is CAWSQGRTNEKLFF. The CDR3 DNA reads TGTGCCTGGAGCCAGGGTCGGACTAATGAAAAACTGTTTTTT. Complete variable domain (other parts from reference TRBV30 and TRBJ1-4): SQTIHQWPATLVQPVGSPLSLECTVEGTSNPNLYWYRQAAGRGLQLLFYSVGIGQISSEVPQNLSASRPQDRQFILSSKKLLLSDSGFYLCAWSQGRTNEKLFFGSGTQLSVL.

The chain is built from TRBV5-4 and TRBJ2-7, with 15 positions matching TRBD2. Trimming at V came to 0 bases and at J to 3 bases, leaving 7 bases not matched to a gene. The CDR3 is 18 residues long. CDR1 and CDR2 (germline): SGHNT, YYREEE (reference sequence). This CDR3 is CASSLAGTSGRRSYEQYF. CDR3 sequence (DNA): TGTGCCAGCAGCTTGGCCGGGACTAGCGGGAGGAGGAGCTACGAGCAGTACTTC.

This clone was seen a few times. The chain carries TRBV11-2 and TRBJ2-7; 13 bases line up with TRBD2. Germline-derived CDR1 and CDR2 are SGHAT and FQNNGV. The CDR3 consists of 18 residues. V shed 2 bases and J 1 base; nucleotides not matched to a gene: 8. CDR3 nucleotide sequence: TGTGCCAGCAGCTTAACAGGACTAGCGGGAGTGGGGTCCTACGAGCAGTACTTC. It yields the protein CASSLTGLAGVGSYEQYF.

The chain joins TRBV5-1 to TRBJ1-1; tentatively, D is TRBD1 (5 bases). Per germline, CDR1 SGHRS and CDR2 YFSETQ. V lost 2 bases, J lost 3 bases, and 8 bases lay in between. The CDR3 has 13 residues. The CDR3 sequence: CASSFAGDTEAFF. CDR3 bases: TGCGCCAGCAGCTTTGCGGGGGACACTGAAGCTTTCTTT. Full variable domain (rest looked up from reference TRBV5-1 and TRBJ1-1): KAGVTQTPRYLIKTRGQQVTLSCSPISGHRSVSWYQQTPGQGLQFLFEYFSETQRNKGNFPGRFSGRQFSNSRSEMNVSTLELGDSALYLCASSFAGDTEAFFGQGTRLTVV.

The chain joins TRBV5-4 to TRBJ1-1, with 7 bases that match TRBD1. Germline CDR1 and CDR2: SGHNT and YYREEE (reference sequence). The CDR3 is 14 residues long. J lost 6 bases, V lost 0 bases, and 5 bases had no gene match. The CDR3 region is CASSLGQGVPEAFF. Here the CDR3 DNA reads TGTGCCAGCAGCTTGGGACAGGGAGTTCCTGAAGCTTTCTTT.

This rearrangement joins TRBV5-1 to TRBJ1-1; no reliable D call. CDR1 is SGHRS and CDR2 is YFSETQ in the germline V gene. The CDR3 is 13 amino acids. V dropped 0 bases and J dropped 8 bases, with 11 bases sitting between them. Here the CDR3 DNA reads TGCGCCAGCAGCTTGGATTCCCGGTTCGAAGCTTTCTTT. Translating gives CASSLDSRFEAFF.

The CDR3 spells CASSQDAGGSYEQYF. The CDR3 DNA is TGTGCCAGCAGCCAAGATGCGGGAGGGTCCTACGAGCAGTACTTC. The genes are TRBV4-2 and TRBJ2-7; 9 positions match TRBD2. V dropped 0 bases and J dropped 1; count of bases not matched to a gene: 1. Per the germline V gene, CDR1 is LGHNA and CDR2 is YNFKEQ. CDR3 size: 15 residues.

The V gene is TRBV6-2 or TRBV6-3, the J gene TRBJ1-2; D is ambiguous. Trimming left V 4 bases short and J 4 bases short, with 16 bases between. Germline lookup yields CDR1 MNHEY and CDR2 SVGEGT. There are 15 residues in the CDR3. CDR3 sequence reads: CASSSLPDPGYGYTF. In DNA, the CDR3 is TGTGCCAGCAGTTCCCTGCCCGATCCAGGCTATGGCTACACCTTC.

The chain couples TRBV9 to TRBJ1-1; 10 bases align to TRBD1. The germline CDR1 and CDR2 sequences are SGDLS and YYNGEE. CDR3 length: 16 amino acids. V was clipped by 3 bases and J by 1 base; unmatched bases: 6. CDR3 sequence: CASSDGTGARNTEAFF. The CDR3 DNA follows: TGTGCCAGCAGCGATGGGACAGGGGCTAGGAACACTGAAGCTTTCTTT.

V gene TRBV5-4 combines with J gene TRBJ2-5; 9 nucleotides align to TRBD2. Germline V CDR1 and CDR2: SGHNT, YYREEE (reference sequence). V was pared by 3 bases and J by 9 bases, with 12 bases of the junction left unmatched. The CDR3 covers 15 residues. This chain's CDR3 is CASSSLAGAPGAQYF. DNA for the CDR3: TGTGCCAGCAGCTCTTTAGCGGGAGCCCCCGGGGCCCAGTACTTC. Full variable domain (outside the CDR3, taken from reference TRBV5-4 and TRBJ2-5): ETGVTQSPTHLIKTRGQQVTLRCSSQSGHNTVSWYQQALGQGPQFIFQYYREEENGRGNFPPRFSGLQFPNYSSELNVNALELDDSALYLCASSSLAGAPGAQYFGPGTRLLVL.

This clone was counted once. The CDR3, as DNA: TGTGCCAGCAGCGTAGAGGCAGGGGGTCAGCCCCAGCATTTT. Protein: CASSVEAGGQPQHF. The J gene is TRBJ1-5, the V gene TRBV9; 7 bases line up with TRBD1. The CDR3 has 14 residues. The V gene end was trimmed by 0 bases and the J gene end by 6 bases; junction bases not matched to a gene: 3. From germline, CDR1 is SGDLS and CDR2 YYNGEE.

This clone showed up just once. The chain is built from TRBV10-3 and TRBJ2-3; 12 bases match TRBD1. From germline, CDR1 is ENHRY and CDR2 SYGVKD. The CDR3 spans 16 residues. The V segment lost 6 bases and the J segment 2 bases; nucleotides outside the gene matches: 6. The CDR3 is CAISHPGQGATDTQYF. In DNA form, the CDR3 reads TGTGCCATCAGCCACCCGGGACAGGGGGCCACAGATACGCAGTATTTT.